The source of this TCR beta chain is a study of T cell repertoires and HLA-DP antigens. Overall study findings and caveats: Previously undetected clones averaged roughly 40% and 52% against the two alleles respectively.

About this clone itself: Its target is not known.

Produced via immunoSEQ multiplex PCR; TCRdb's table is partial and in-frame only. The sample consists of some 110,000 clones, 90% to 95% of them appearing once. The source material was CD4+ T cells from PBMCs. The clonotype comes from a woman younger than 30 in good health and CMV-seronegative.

The CDR3 is CASSPGRMALGSPLHF. The CDR3 DNA reads TGTGCCAGCAGCCCGGGACGGATGGCGTTGGGTTCACCCCTCCACTTT. This chain connects TRBV5-4 to TRBJ1-6; D possibly corresponds to TRBD1 (5 bases). Germline V gene sequence: CDR1 SGHNT, CDR2 YYREEE (reference sequence). CDR3 length: 16 residues. The ends were cut back, 4 bases at V and 9 bases at J, with 20 bases in the middle.